These T cell receptor beta chains were read from a single sample in a study of regulatory and conventional T cells in RAG deficiency. Sequencing used immunoSEQ multiplex PCR; TCRdb keeps in-frame clones, though not all of them. This table holds around 30,000 clones, nearly 95% found once. These data are also associated with another study on regulatory T cells.

Sequencing input: CD25- CD4+ T cells sorted from blood. These receptors all come from a human donor in good health. Each CDR3 is given with its conserved first and last residue. The order of the fields is V gene, D gene, J gene, clone size, CDR3 protein, CDR3 DNA. A D gene is named only where the DNA matches it firmly. Rows may omit the clone size; those that give it use once, few, many or a size class.

TRBV4-1	-	TRBJ1-5	-	CASSQGAAAYQPQHF	TGCGCCAGCAGCCAAGGGGCTGCAGCCTATCAGCCCCAGCATTTT
TRBV7-9	TRBD1	TRBJ1-3	-	CASSLATGGYSGNTIYF	TGTGCCAGCAGCTTAGCGACAGGGGGCTACTCTGGAAACACCATATATTTT
TRBV6-1	TRBD1	TRBJ1-2	-	CASSERGSWTGTYYGYTF	TGTGCCAGCAGTGAAAGAGGTTCTTGGACAGGAACTTACTATGGCTACACCTTC
TRBV9	-	TRBJ1-2	-	CASSVGAQRYTF	TGTGCCAGCAGCGTAGGGGCCCAAAGGTACACCTTC
TRBV27	TRBD1	TRBJ1-5	-	CASSLWPLDRENSQPQHF	TGTGCCAGCAGTTTATGGCCCCTCGACAGGGAAAATAGTCAGCCCCAGCATTTT
TRBV11-3	-	TRBJ1-1	-	CASSLGGDRKNTEAFF	TGTGCCAGCAGCTTAGGCGGGGACCGTAAGAACACTGAAGCTTTCTTT
TRBV6-5	-	TRBJ1-2	-	CASSSQPGYDYTF	TGTGCCAGCAGTTCCCAGCCAGGGTATGACTACACCTTC
TRBV4-1	-	TRBJ1-1	-	CASSQGTANTEAFF	TGCGCCAGCAGCCAAGGGACAGCGAACACTGAAGCTTTCTTT
TRBV7-6	-	TRBJ2-5	-	CASSPNRDQETQYF	TGTGCCAGCAGCCCTAACAGGGATCAAGAGACCCAGTACTTC
TRBV7-3	TRBD1	TRBJ1-1	-	CASSLTTGGYLNTEAFF	TGTGCCAGCAGCTTGACGACAGGGGGCTACCTGAACACTGAAGCTTTCTTT
TRBV11-2	-	TRBJ2-3	-	CASSSGTDTQYF	TGTGCCAGCAGCTCGGGGACAGATACGCAGTATTTT
TRBV4-1	-	TRBJ1-1	-	CASSQEQANTEAFF	TGCGCCAGCAGCCAAGAACAGGCCAACACTGAAGCTTTCTTT
TRBV25-1	TRBD1	TRBJ1-1	once	CASRGTGSNTEAFF	TGTGCCAGCAGGGGGACAGGGTCGAACACTGAAGCTTTCTTT
TRBV30	-	TRBJ2-7	-	CAWSVSVRGTGQYF	TGTGCCTGGAGTGTGAGTGTTCGGGGGACCGGACAGTACTTC
TRBV6-1	-	TRBJ2-3	-	CASSVAGGSTTTDRQYF	TGTGCCAGCAGTGTTGCCGGTGGGTCCACAACCACAGATAGGCAGTATTTT
TRBV11-2	TRBD1	TRBJ1-5	-	CASSLEAETGDNQPQHF	TGTGCCAGCAGCTTAGAAGCGGAGACAGGGGATAATCAGCCCCAGCATTTT
TRBV29-1	TRBD1	TRBJ2-3	-	CSVDNRRDRGFTDTQYF	TGCAGCGTTGATAACCGTAGGGACAGGGGATTCACAGATACGCAGTATTTT
TRBV5-1	TRBD1	TRBJ2-5	-	CASSIQGSQETQYF	TGCGCCAGCAGCATACAGGGGTCGCAAGAGACCCAGTACTTC
TRBV18	TRBD1	TRBJ1-1	-	CASSPTGDTEAFF	TGTGCCAGCTCACCCACAGGGGACACTGAAGCTTTCTTT
TRBV5-5	TRBD1	TRBJ2-1	-	CASSRQDRGNEQFF	TGTGCCAGCAGCAGACAGGACAGGGGGAATGAGCAGTTCTTC
TRBV2	TRBD1	TRBJ1-1	-	CASSLGQVNTEAFF	TGTGCCAGCAGCCTTGGACAGGTCAACACTGAAGCTTTCTTT
TRBV28	TRBD1	TRBJ2-7	once	CASNHRTGRYEQYF	TGTGCCAGCAACCACCGGACAGGGCGCTACGAGCAGTACTTC
TRBV6-1	TRBD2	TRBJ2-1	-	CASSFYSGGINEQFF	TGTGCCAGCAGCTTTTATAGCGGGGGGATCAATGAGCAGTTCTTC
TRBV15	TRBD1	TRBJ2-1	-	CATSTRTGIYNEQFF	TGTGCCACCAGCACCCGGACAGGGATCTACAATGAGCAGTTCTTC
TRBV6-5	TRBD1	TRBJ1-2	-	CASSRGQGPDGYTF	TGTGCCAGCAGCCGAGGACAGGGACCGGATGGCTACACCTTC
TRBV9	TRBD2	TRBJ2-2	-	CASSRSGGTNTGELFF	TGTGCCAGCAGCCGGAGCGGGGGGACGAACACCGGGGAGCTGTTTTTT
TRBV27	-	TRBJ2-1	-	CASSPYRRPTIYNEQFF	TGTGCCAGCAGTCCCTATCGGAGGCCAACTATATACAATGAGCAGTTCTTC
TRBV19	TRBD1	TRBJ2-2	-	CASSIGGGYTGELFF	TGTGCCAGTAGTATAGGAGGGGGCTACACCGGGGAGCTGTTTTTT
TRBV5-1	-	TRBJ2-7	-	CASRARAESSYEQYF	TGCGCCAGCCGGGCCAGGGCAGAGAGCTCCTACGAGCAGTACTTC
TRBV2	TRBD1	TRBJ1-2	-	CASEVGQDYGYTF	TGTGCCAGCGAGGTCGGACAGGACTATGGCTACACCTTC
TRBV5-1	-	TRBJ1-1	-	CASGAGYMNTEAFF	TGCGCCAGCGGGGCGGGATACATGAACACTGAAGCTTTCTTT
TRBV2	TRBD1	TRBJ1-1	-	CASASRQGGNTEAFF	TGTGCCAGCGCCTCCAGACAGGGAGGGAACACTGAAGCTTTCTTT
TRBV2	-	TRBJ1-5	once	CASSEARGYGPQHF	TGTGCCAGCAGTGAAGCTCGGGGTTACGGGCCCCAGCATTTT
TRBV7-3	-	TRBJ2-1	-	CASSLTKPKQAPVTYNEQFF	TGTGCCAGCAGCTTAACGAAGCCAAAACAGGCTCCAGTTACCTACAATGAGCAGTTCTTC
TRBV6-5	-	TRBJ2-1	-	CASSKDRSSYNEQFF	TGTGCCAGCAGTAAAGACAGGAGCTCCTACAATGAGCAGTTCTTC
TRBV2	-	TRBJ2-2	-	CASSDHRSTGELFF	TGTGCCAGCAGTGATCACAGGAGCACCGGGGAGCTGTTTTTT
TRBV21-1	-	TRBJ2-1	-	CASSKALLWTCGDNEQFF	TGTGCCAGCAGCAAAGCGCTTTTGTGGACTTGCGGGGACAATGAGCAGTTCTTC
TRBV7-8	TRBD1	TRBJ2-7	-	CASSFRQGNGYEQYF	TGTGCCAGCAGCTTTCGACAGGGAAACGGATACGAGCAGTACTTC
TRBV12-5	-	TRBJ1-1	-	CASAQTGNTEAFF	TGTGCTAGTGCCCAGACAGGAAACACTGAAGCTTTCTTT
TRBV5-4	-	TRBJ1-3	few	CASSRRVTGSGNTIYF	TGTGCCAGCAGCCGGCGGGTTACTGGCTCTGGAAACACCATATATTTT
TRBV27	-	TRBJ2-1	-	CASSLFRGMYEQFF	TGTGCCAGCAGTTTGTTTAGGGGAATGTATGAGCAGTTCTTC
TRBV5-6	TRBD2	TRBJ2-4	-	CASSLPGGGNIQYF	TGTGCCAGCAGCTTGCCGGGGGGGGGAAACATTCAGTACTTC
TRBV21-1	-	TRBJ1-3	-	CASSKAGRANGNTIYF	TGTGCCAGCAGCAAAGCTGGCAGGGCTAATGGAAACACCATATATTTT
TRBV6-1	-	TRBJ1-4	-	CASRSGGSGNEKLFF	TGTGCCAGCAGATCGGGGGGCAGCGGAAATGAAAAACTGTTTTTT
TRBV4-2	-	TRBJ1-2	-	CASSQDRTTHGYTF	TGTGCCAGCAGCCAAGATCGCACAACGCATGGCTACACCTTC
TRBV11-2	-	TRBJ1-1	-	CASKQLNQPLNTEAFF	TGTGCCAGCAAACAATTAAACCAACCCCTGAACACTGAAGCTTTCTTT
TRBV5-1	TRBD1	TRBJ1-1	-	CASSFQGARTEAFF	TGCGCCAGCAGCTTTCAGGGGGCGCGGACTGAAGCTTTCTTT
TRBV19	TRBD2	TRBJ2-6	-	CASRLLAGVTGANVLTF	TGTGCCAGTAGGCTCCTAGCGGGGGTGACTGGGGCCAACGTCCTGACTTTC
TRBV28	-	TRBJ1-2	-	CASNRIDEGYTF	TGTGCCAGCAACAGGATCGATGAGGGCTACACCTTC
TRBV7-9	-	TRBJ1-1	-	CASSSLGRGKFTEAFF	TGTGCCAGCAGCTCCCTCGGTCGGGGGAAGTTCACTGAAGCTTTCTTT
TRBV10-3	TRBD1	TRBJ1-4	-	CAISAGGTGGLMTNEKLFF	TGTGCCATCAGTGCCGGAGGGACAGGCGGACTGATGACTAATGAAAAACTGTTTTTT
TRBV28	TRBD1	TRBJ1-4	-	CASSSTGGPNEKLFF	TGTGCCAGCAGTTCTACAGGGGGCCCTAATGAAAAACTGTTTTTT
TRBV6-5	-	TRBJ1-4	-	CASSYSRLNYEKLFF	TGTGCCAGCAGTTACTCGAGGTTGAATTATGAAAAACTGTTTTTT
TRBV9	-	TRBJ1-3	-	CASSGGLGNTIYF	TGTGCCAGCAGCGGGGGGCTCGGAAACACCATATATTTT
TRBV11-2	-	TRBJ1-6	-	CASSLVPGNNSPLHF	TGTGCCAGCAGCTTAGTACCGGGTAACAATTCACCCCTCCACTTT
TRBV7-9	-	TRBJ2-1	-	CASSLRGGVYNEQFF	TGTGCCAGCAGCCTAAGGGGGGGGGTTTACAATGAGCAGTTCTTC
TRBV19	-	TRBJ1-3	-	CASSIDPGNTIYF	TGTGCCAGTAGTATAGATCCGGGAAACACCATATATTTT